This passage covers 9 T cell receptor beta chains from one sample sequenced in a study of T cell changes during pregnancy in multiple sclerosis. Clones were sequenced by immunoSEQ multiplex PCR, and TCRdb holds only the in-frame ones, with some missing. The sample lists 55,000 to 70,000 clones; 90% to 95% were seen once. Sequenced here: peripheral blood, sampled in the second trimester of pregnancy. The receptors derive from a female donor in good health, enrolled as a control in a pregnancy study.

The CDR3 sequence is CASSWDRGNTEAFF. CDR3 DNA: TGTGCCAGCAGCTGGGACAGGGGAAACACTGAAGCTTTCTTT. V gene TRBV7-8 combines with J gene TRBJ1-1; 10 bases line up with TRBD1. This CDR3 region has 14 residues. CDR1 is SGHVS, CDR2 FQNEAQ, per germline. The V segment lost 4 bases and the J segment 2 bases; nucleotides outside the gene matches: 1.

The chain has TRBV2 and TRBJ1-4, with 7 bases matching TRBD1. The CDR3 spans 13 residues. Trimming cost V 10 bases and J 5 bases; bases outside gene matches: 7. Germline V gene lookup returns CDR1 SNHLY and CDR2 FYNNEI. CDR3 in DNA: TGTGCCACTGCTTCGACAGGGAATGAAAAACTGTTTTTT. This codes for CATASTGNEKLFF.

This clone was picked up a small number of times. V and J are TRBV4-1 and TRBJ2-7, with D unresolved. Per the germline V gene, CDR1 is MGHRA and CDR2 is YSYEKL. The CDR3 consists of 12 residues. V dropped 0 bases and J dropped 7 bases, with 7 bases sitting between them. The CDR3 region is CASSQDEREQYF. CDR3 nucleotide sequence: TGCGCCAGCAGCCAAGATGAACGGGAGCAGTACTTC.

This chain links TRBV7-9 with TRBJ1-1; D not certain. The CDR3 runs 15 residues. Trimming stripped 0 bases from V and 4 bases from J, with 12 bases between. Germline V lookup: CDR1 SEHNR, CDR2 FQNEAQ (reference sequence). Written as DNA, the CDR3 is TGTGCCAGCAGCTTAGCGGCTGGGTCGGGCACTGAAGCTTTCTTT. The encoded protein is CASSLAAGSGTEAFF.

DNA of the CDR3: TGTGCCAGCAGTGTCGGGTCCTTCAATCAGCCCCAGCATTTT. Encoded protein: CASSVGSFNQPQHF. The V call is TRBV28, the J call TRBJ1-5, with D uncertain. The germline V gene has CDR1 MDHEN and CDR2 SYDVKM. V was pared by 5 bases and J by 3 bases, with 11 bases between. The CDR3 is made up of 14 amino acids.

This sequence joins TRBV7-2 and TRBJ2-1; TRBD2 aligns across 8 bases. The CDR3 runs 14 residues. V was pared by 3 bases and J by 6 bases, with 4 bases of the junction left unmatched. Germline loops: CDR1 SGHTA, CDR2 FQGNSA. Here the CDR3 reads CASSFRLAGNEQFF. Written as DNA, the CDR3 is TGTGCCAGCAGCTTTAGGCTAGCGGGCAATGAGCAGTTCTTC.

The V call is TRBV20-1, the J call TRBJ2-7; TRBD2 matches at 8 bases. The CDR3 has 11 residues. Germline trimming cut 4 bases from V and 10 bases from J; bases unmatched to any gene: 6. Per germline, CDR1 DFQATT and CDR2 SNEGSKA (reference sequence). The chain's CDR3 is CSATRGGEQYF. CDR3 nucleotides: TGCAGTGCTACCCGGGGGGGGGAACAGTACTTC.

The CDR3 here is CASRETGADIYEQYF. CDR3 nucleotides: TGTGCCAGCAGGGAGACAGGGGCGGACATCTACGAGCAGTACTTC. V usage is TRBV2 and J usage is TRBJ2-7; TRBD1 agrees at 8 bases. CDR1 SNHLY and CDR2 FYNNEI come from the germline V gene. CDR3 size: 15 residues. The V gene end was trimmed by 6 bases and the J gene end by 3 bases; junction bases not matched to a gene: 10.

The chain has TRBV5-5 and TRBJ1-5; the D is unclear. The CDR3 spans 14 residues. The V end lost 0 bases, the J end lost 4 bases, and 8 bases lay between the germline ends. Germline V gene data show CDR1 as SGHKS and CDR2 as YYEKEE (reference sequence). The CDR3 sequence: CASSLGGGNQPQHF. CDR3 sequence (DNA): TGTGCCAGCAGCTTGGGGGGAGGGAATCAGCCCCAGCATTTT.